This T cell receptor (beta chain) was obtained from a study of control samples from healthy donors and cancer patients. The germline V gene has CDR1 SNHLY and CDR2 FYNNEI. The CDR3 spans 13 residues. Trimming at V came to 7 bases and at J to 4 bases, leaving 7 bases not matched to a gene. Method: immunoSEQ multiplex PCR; TCRdb's copy keeps in-frame clones and lacks some. Of 150,000 to 200,000 clones listed, around 90% are singletons. The receptor comes from a man aged 18 to 30 in good health. Sequenced: blood. The rearrangement joins TRBV2 to TRBJ2-7; 7 bases map to TRBD1. The DNA for the CDR3 is TGTGCCAGCAAACGGGACAGCGTTTACGAGCAGTACTTC. This gives the protein CASKRDSVYEQYF. The full variable domain, its missing parts supplied by reference TRBV2 and TRBJ2-7, is EPEVTQTPSHQVTQMGQEVILRCVPISNHLYFYWYRQILGQKVEFLVSFYNNEISEKSEIFDDQFSVERPDGSNFTLKIRSTKLEDSAMYFCASKRDSVYEQYFGPGTRLTVT.